The clone carrying this T cell receptor beta chain was seen many times. The data are from a study of metastatic and nonmetastatic thyroid tumors. On the study more broadly: Repertoires of blood and of tissue (tumor or nodule) from malignant and benign thyroid patients were compared.

Thyroid surgery had not been preceded by any treatment in any patient. With MiXCR, TCRdb reprocessed the PCR reads. The repertoire holds about 38,000 clones, with roughly 26% as singletons. The CDR3 runs to 14 residues. The V end was cut by 3 bases, the J end by 6 bases, with 11 bases between. Per the germline V gene, CDR1 is LGHDT and CDR2 is YNNKEL (reference sequence). The TCR comes from a female donor with papillary thyroid cancer or a benign thyroid nodule (not recorded which). Some clones in this sample may be carry-over from other donors' samples. The sequenced sample was blood. V is TRBV3-1 and J is TRBJ2-2; the D gene is possibly TRBD1 (5 bases). As DNA, the CDR3 is TGTGCCAGCAGCCAGAACAGGCTACCCGGGGAGCTGTTTTTT. It codes for CASSQNRLPGELFF. The full variable domain, completed using reference TRBV3-1 and TRBJ2-2, is DTAVSQTPKYLVTQMGNDKSIKCEQNLGHDTMYWYKQDSKKFLKIMFSYNNKELIINETVPNRFSPKSPDKAHLNLHINSLELGDSAVYFCASSQNRLPGELFFGEGSRLTVL.